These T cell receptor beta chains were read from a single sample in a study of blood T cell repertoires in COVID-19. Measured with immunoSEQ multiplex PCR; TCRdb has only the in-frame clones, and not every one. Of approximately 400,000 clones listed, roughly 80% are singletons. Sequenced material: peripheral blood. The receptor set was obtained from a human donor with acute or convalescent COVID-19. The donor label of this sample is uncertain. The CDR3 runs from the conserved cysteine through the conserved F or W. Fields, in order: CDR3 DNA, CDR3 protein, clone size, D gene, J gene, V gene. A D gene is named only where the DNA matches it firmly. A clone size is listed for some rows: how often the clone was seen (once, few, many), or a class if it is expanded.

cdr3_nt: TGTGCCAGCTCACACGGACAGGGCTCTGGCTACACCTTC; cdr3_aa: CASSHGQGSGYTF; clone_size: -; d_call: TRBD1; j_call: TRBJ1-2; v_call: TRBV18
cdr3_nt: TGTGCCAGCTCTAACGGGGTTGGGAAGACCCAGTACTTC; cdr3_aa: CASSNGVGKTQYF; clone_size: -; d_call: -; j_call: TRBJ2-5; v_call: TRBV19
cdr3_nt: TGCAGCGCCCGGACAGGGGGTGCCACCGGGGAGCTGTTTTTT; cdr3_aa: CSARTGGATGELFF; clone_size: -; d_call: TRBD1; j_call: TRBJ2-2; v_call: TRBV29-1
cdr3_nt: TGTGCCAGCAGCGTCCACTCTTTAACCCTCCACTTT; cdr3_aa: CASSVHSLTLHF; clone_size: -; d_call: -; j_call: TRBJ1-6; v_call: TRBV9
cdr3_nt: TGTGCCAGCAGAAATACAGGGGCCACTGAAGCTTTCTTT; cdr3_aa: CASRNTGATEAFF; clone_size: -; d_call: TRBD1; j_call: TRBJ1-1; v_call: TRBV27
cdr3_nt: TGTGCCAGCAGACGGGATTCTCATAATTCACCCCTCCACTTT; cdr3_aa: CASRRDSHNSPLHF; clone_size: once; d_call: -; j_call: TRBJ1-6; v_call: TRBV2
cdr3_nt: TGCGCCAGCAGCTTGGGGGCTACAGGGAGGAACACTGAAGCTTTCTTT; cdr3_aa: CASSLGATGRNTEAFF; clone_size: -; d_call: -; j_call: TRBJ1-1; v_call: TRBV5-1
cdr3_nt: TGTGCCTGGGGAATGCAGGCAGTTGGGAGGGGCTACACCTTC; cdr3_aa: CAWGMQAVGRGYTF; clone_size: -; d_call: -; j_call: TRBJ1-2; v_call: TRBV30
cdr3_nt: TGTGCCAGCAGTGAAGGGCTAGGAGGCCAGCTCTACGAGCAGTACTTC; cdr3_aa: CASSEGLGGQLYEQYF; clone_size: once; d_call: -; j_call: TRBJ2-7; v_call: TRBV6-1
cdr3_nt: TGTGCCAGCAGTGCCGACAGTAATTCACCCCTCCACTTT; cdr3_aa: CASSADSNSPLHF; clone_size: once; d_call: -; j_call: TRBJ1-6; v_call: TRBV28
cdr3_nt: TGTGCCAGCTCACCAAACGGGGGTCTAGCGGGGAACAATGAGCAGTTCTTC; cdr3_aa: CASSPNGGLAGNNEQFF; clone_size: -; d_call: TRBD2; j_call: TRBJ2-1; v_call: TRBV18
cdr3_nt: TGTGCCAGCAGCTTACAGGGGAAGAACTATGGCTACACCTTC; cdr3_aa: CASSLQGKNYGYTF; clone_size: -; d_call: TRBD1; j_call: TRBJ1-2; v_call: TRBV5-4
cdr3_nt: TGTGCCTGGAGGACGGGTTCTACGCAGTATTTT; cdr3_aa: CAWRTGSTQYF; clone_size: -; d_call: -; j_call: TRBJ2-3; v_call: TRBV30
cdr3_nt: TGCGCCAGCAGCTTGAGCGGGACAGGGGGTACCGGGGAGCTGTTTTTT; cdr3_aa: CASSLSGTGGTGELFF; clone_size: -; d_call: TRBD1; j_call: TRBJ2-2; v_call: TRBV5-1
cdr3_nt: TGTGCCAGCTCGAATGCGCTAGCGGGGGGTCGCAATGAGCAGTTCTTC; cdr3_aa: CASSNALAGGRNEQFF; clone_size: -; d_call: TRBD2; j_call: TRBJ2-1; v_call: TRBV7-2
cdr3_nt: TGTGCCAGCCGTCAGGGGAACACTGAAGCTTTCTTT; cdr3_aa: CASRQGNTEAFF; clone_size: -; d_call: -; j_call: TRBJ1-1; v_call: TRBV6-5
cdr3_nt: TGCGCCAGCAGCTTGAGGAGGGGTACGGCCTCGGGCACTGAAGCTTTCTTT; cdr3_aa: CASSLRRGTASGTEAFF; clone_size: -; d_call: -; j_call: TRBJ1-1; v_call: TRBV5-1
cdr3_nt: TGTGCCAGCAGCGCAGGGGGATTGGAGAATGAAAAACTGTTTTTT; cdr3_aa: CASSAGGLENEKLFF; clone_size: few; d_call: TRBD1; j_call: TRBJ1-4; v_call: TRBV5-4
cdr3_nt: TGCAGCGTTGTGGGGGACAACTACAATGAGCAGTTCTTC; cdr3_aa: CSVVGDNYNEQFF; clone_size: -; d_call: -; j_call: TRBJ2-1; v_call: TRBV29-1
cdr3_nt: TGCGCCAGCAGCCGAACCGACAGGGATATAGGCACTGAAGCTTTCTTT; cdr3_aa: CASSRTDRDIGTEAFF; clone_size: -; d_call: TRBD1; j_call: TRBJ1-1; v_call: TRBV4-1
cdr3_nt: TGTGCCAGCAGCTTAGCGGCCGGAGGAAATGAAAAACTGTTTTTT; cdr3_aa: CASSLAAGGNEKLFF; clone_size: few; d_call: -; j_call: TRBJ1-4; v_call: TRBV11-2
cdr3_nt: TGTGCCAGCAGCCAGGGGGTGTCCTACGAGCAGTACTTC; cdr3_aa: CASSQGVSYEQYF; clone_size: -; d_call: TRBD1; j_call: TRBJ2-7; v_call: TRBV6-5
cdr3_nt: TGTGCCAGCAGTTTTTCCCGGACAGACGGCACTGAAGCTTTCTTT; cdr3_aa: CASSFSRTDGTEAFF; clone_size: -; d_call: -; j_call: TRBJ1-1; v_call: TRBV2
cdr3_nt: TGTGCCAGCAGTATCCTCGGGGCTGAAGCTTTCTTT; cdr3_aa: CASSILGAEAFF; clone_size: -; d_call: -; j_call: TRBJ1-1; v_call: TRBV6-5
cdr3_nt: TGTGCCAGCACTAGGGACATTCAAGAGACCCAGTACTTC; cdr3_aa: CASTRDIQETQYF; clone_size: -; d_call: -; j_call: TRBJ2-5; v_call: TRBV2
cdr3_nt: TGTGCCAGCAGCCCCGGTCCCCCGTCCCGCGGGCCATACGAGCAGTACTTC; cdr3_aa: CASSPGPPSRGPYEQYF; clone_size: -; d_call: -; j_call: TRBJ2-7; v_call: TRBV5-4
cdr3_nt: TGTGCCAGCAGTTACTCGGGAGGGACTAACGAGCAGTACTTC; cdr3_aa: CASSYSGGTNEQYF; clone_size: -; d_call: TRBD2; j_call: TRBJ2-7; v_call: TRBV6-5
cdr3_nt: TGCGCCAGCAGTTTACTTGGGGCGGATACAGATACGCAGTATTTT; cdr3_aa: CASSLLGADTDTQYF; clone_size: many; d_call: -; j_call: TRBJ2-3; v_call: TRBV10-2
cdr3_nt: TGTGCCAGCAGCCAAGCGAACAGGAATAATTCACCCCTCCACTTT; cdr3_aa: CASSQANRNNSPLHF; clone_size: -; d_call: -; j_call: TRBJ1-6; v_call: TRBV14
cdr3_nt: TGTGCCAGCAGTTCACAGAGGAACACTGAAGCTTTCTTT; cdr3_aa: CASSSQRNTEAFF; clone_size: -; d_call: -; j_call: TRBJ1-1; v_call: TRBV27
cdr3_nt: TGTGCCAGCAGGATGGGGCAGGGCAATTCATACATTCAGTACTTC; cdr3_aa: CASRMGQGNSYIQYF; clone_size: -; d_call: -; j_call: TRBJ2-4; v_call: TRBV6-5
cdr3_nt: TGTGCCAGCAGTTTAATTTGGGGGGATGGCTACACCTTC; cdr3_aa: CASSLIWGDGYTF; clone_size: -; d_call: -; j_call: TRBJ1-2; v_call: TRBV12-3/TRBV12-4
cdr3_nt: TGTGCCATCAGCCGACAGGGGGCCGATGGTGGCTACACCTTC; cdr3_aa: CAISRQGADGGYTF; clone_size: -; d_call: TRBD1; j_call: TRBJ1-2; v_call: TRBV10-3
cdr3_nt: TGTGCCAGCAGCTCGCGAGCGGGAGTAGTAGATACGCAGTATTTT; cdr3_aa: CASSSRAGVVDTQYF; clone_size: -; d_call: TRBD2; j_call: TRBJ2-3; v_call: TRBV7-2
cdr3_nt: TGTGCCAGCGCCCGGGACTACGAGCAGTACTTC; cdr3_aa: CASARDYEQYF; clone_size: -; d_call: -; j_call: TRBJ2-7; v_call: TRBV7-9
cdr3_nt: TGTGCCAGCAGCTTGAGGGACAGGGGTCTGGGCACTGAAGCTTTCTTT; cdr3_aa: CASSLRDRGLGTEAFF; clone_size: -; d_call: TRBD1; j_call: TRBJ1-1; v_call: TRBV13
cdr3_nt: TGCAGCGTTGATCGCGGGTGGGCGCGGGAGACCCAGTACTTC; cdr3_aa: CSVDRGWARETQYF; clone_size: -; d_call: -; j_call: TRBJ2-5; v_call: TRBV29-1
cdr3_nt: TGTGCCAGCATGCGGTTTTGGGCGCGGGGCACTGAAGCTTTCTTT; cdr3_aa: CASMRFWARGTEAFF; clone_size: -; d_call: -; j_call: TRBJ1-1; v_call: TRBV6-5
cdr3_nt: TGTGCCACCAGCATAAACAGGGGGCTGGGTGAAGCTTTCTTT; cdr3_aa: CATSINRGLGEAFF; clone_size: once; d_call: TRBD1; j_call: TRBJ1-1; v_call: TRBV15
cdr3_nt: TGTGCCAGCAGCCATGACAGTATGTCCTATAATTCACCCCTCCACTTT; cdr3_aa: CASSHDSMSYNSPLHF; clone_size: -; d_call: -; j_call: TRBJ1-6; v_call: TRBV5-8
cdr3_nt: TGCAGTGCTAGACACACAGAGACCCAGTACTTC; cdr3_aa: CSARHTETQYF; clone_size: -; d_call: -; j_call: TRBJ2-5; v_call: TRBV20-1
cdr3_nt: TGTGCCAGCAGCTTAGATAGGACAGTGGCCTACGAGCAGTACTTC; cdr3_aa: CASSLDRTVAYEQYF; clone_size: -; d_call: -; j_call: TRBJ2-7; v_call: TRBV11-2
cdr3_nt: TGTGCCAGCAGCTTGACACTCTACGAGCAGTACTTC; cdr3_aa: CASSLTLYEQYF; clone_size: -; d_call: -; j_call: TRBJ2-7; v_call: TRBV7-2
cdr3_nt: TGCGCCAGCATACTAGGGGCTATAGCGGGGGGCCATGCAGATACGCAGTATTTT; cdr3_aa: CASILGAIAGGHADTQYF; clone_size: -; d_call: TRBD2; j_call: TRBJ2-3; v_call: TRBV5-1
cdr3_nt: TGTGCCAGCAGTTCCCTTCCAGGTCGGACTCCTGAAGCTTTCTTT; cdr3_aa: CASSSLPGRTPEAFF; clone_size: -; d_call: -; j_call: TRBJ1-1; v_call: TRBV27
cdr3_nt: TGTGCCAGTAGTCAGGGTTCCGGGGAGCTGTTTTTT; cdr3_aa: CASSQGSGELFF; clone_size: -; d_call: -; j_call: TRBJ2-2; v_call: TRBV19
cdr3_nt: TGCGCCAGCAGCCAAGGACGCGGACTCATGAACACTGAAGCTTTCTTT; cdr3_aa: CASSQGRGLMNTEAFF; clone_size: -; d_call: -; j_call: TRBJ1-1; v_call: TRBV4-1
cdr3_nt: TGTGCCAGTAGTATTAGAACAGGGGCCCAGTACTTC; cdr3_aa: CASSIRTGAQYF; clone_size: -; d_call: TRBD1; j_call: TRBJ2-5; v_call: TRBV19
cdr3_nt: TGCGCCAGCAGCTTCCAGGGGGTGACCGGGGAGCTGTTTTTT; cdr3_aa: CASSFQGVTGELFF; clone_size: -; d_call: TRBD1; j_call: TRBJ2-2; v_call: TRBV5-1
cdr3_nt: TGCGCCAGCAGCTTGCAGGGCACTGAAGCTTTCTTT; cdr3_aa: CASSLQGTEAFF; clone_size: -; d_call: -; j_call: TRBJ1-1; v_call: TRBV5-1
cdr3_nt: TGTGCCAGTACCCGACAGGGCCGCAATCAGCCCCAGCATTTT; cdr3_aa: CASTRQGRNQPQHF; clone_size: once; d_call: TRBD1; j_call: TRBJ1-5; v_call: TRBV19
cdr3_nt: TGTGCCAGCAGTCCAACCCTGGGACAGGGTGGAGCTTTCTTT; cdr3_aa: CASSPTLGQGGAFF; clone_size: -; d_call: TRBD1; j_call: TRBJ1-1; v_call: TRBV6-1
cdr3_nt: TGTGCCAGCTCACCACCTAACAGTCGGATGAACACTGAAGCTTTCTTT; cdr3_aa: CASSPPNSRMNTEAFF; clone_size: -; d_call: -; j_call: TRBJ1-1; v_call: TRBV18